This T cell receptor beta chain emerged from a study of blood T cell repertoires in COVID-19. On the study more broadly: Specimens from acute and convalescent COVID-19 originated in the United States, Italy and Spain. The cDNA or gDNA used as material had been derived from T cells, B-cell-depleted T cells, or PBMCs.

Study processing details: Amplification of reference gene primers provided the estimated nucleated cell counts. Assay used: immunoSEQ multiplex PCR; TCRdb lists only in-frame clones, some missing. That table furnishes V, J and clone size, whereas the DNA furnished D and trimming. Here the sample spans 230,000 or so clones, 84% being singletons. J lost 4 bases, V lost 5 bases, and 13 bases had no gene match. This CDR3 spans 17 amino acids. Per the germline V gene, CDR1 is SGHNT and CDR2 is YYREEE (reference sequence). The chain couples TRBV5-4 to TRBJ2-1, with 9 bases matching TRBD2. The sequenced sample was peripheral blood. The receptor was isolated from a man aged 50 to 59 with active or convalescent COVID-19. The CDR3 coding sequence is TGTGCCAGCAGTTCCCCTCGAAGCGGGGGGCTTTACAATGAGCAGTTCTTC. Translation gives CASSSPRSGGLYNEQFF.